This TCR beta chain was sequenced for a study of OX40 agonist ivuxolimab in advanced cancers. Study summary: Ivuxolimab, an agonist antibody against OX40 (CD134), was given to patients.

The length of the CDR3 is 13 residues. V lost 0 bases to trimming and J lost 10 bases, with 12 bases between them. Germline CDR1 and CDR2: LGHNA and YNFKEQ. Repertoires were generated with immunoSEQ multiplex PCR, while TCRdb's copy carries only in-frame clones and drops some. In the table there are 30,000 to 40,000 clones, about 90% of which are singletons. V gene TRBV4-2 combines with J gene TRBJ1-1, with D maybe TRBD1 (5 bases). The clonotype originates from an adult with an advanced solid tumor such as melanoma, head and neck, liver or kidney cancer. The sequencing used CD4+ or CD8+ T cells sorted from blood, collected in a trial of the OX40 agonist ivuxolimab. In nucleotides, the CDR3 is TGTGCCAGCAGCCAAGATGGAGAGGGACGAGCTTTCTTT. This sequence encodes CASSQDGEGRAFF.